This T cell receptor beta chain was recovered during a study of blood T cells in healthy people across ages. About the research overall: Per two T cells, template switching captured roughly one barcoded beta molecule.

This CDR3 has 15 residues. CDR1 and CDR2 from the germline V gene are SEHNR and FQNEAQ (reference sequence). V gave up 10 bases and J gave up 0 bases, with 19 bases separating them. With respect to this clonotype: Its target is not known.

General study findings and limits: When set beside aged donors, long-lived donors presented more naive CD4+ cells and higher diversity.

It was with a sample-barcoded 5' primer and a J-beta primer mix that a second PCR of about 6 to 12 cycles was run. Each of the cDNA molecules was tagged by a template-switch adaptor with 12 random nucleotides. Each sample yielded at least 3 million CDR3-containing paired-end reads. TCRdb used MiXCR to reprocess the 5' RACE reads, holding one entry per CDR3 protein. The table has roughly 800,000 distinct CDR3 sequences, less than 70% seen once; the top ten hold about 42%. This rearrangement joins TRBV7-9 to TRBJ2-7; the D gene is possibly TRBD2 (5 bases). This clonotype was obtained from a man at least 80 years old in good health. Sequencing was performed on blood. CDR3: CATAPGGGLSYEQYF. In DNA form, the CDR3 reads TGTGCCACCGCGCCCGGAGGCGGGCTCTCCTACGAGCAGTACTTC.